The sequence of this T cell receptor beta chain was determined in a study of cytomegalovirus exposure and HLA in healthy donors. The study, taken as a whole, reports: When analyzed later, a missense DCLRE1C variant was found to be linked to TCR beta V- and J-gene trimming. Later on, analysis showed that most CMV-associated TCR beta chains appeared to be HLA-restricted. Cytomegalovirus association was listed for 164 TCR beta chains.

Each of the donors was a healthy bone marrow donor. Of note for this clone: Its antigen is as yet unknown.

The PCR contained 60 Vbeta and 13 Jbeta primers. The assay was immunoSEQ multiplex PCR, and TCRdb's table has in-frame clones only and misses some. The profile covers fewer than 250,000 clones, with 65% to 85% appearing a single time and 2.9% taken by the ten largest. Looked up from germline, CDR1 is LNHNV and CDR2 is YYDKDF (reference sequence). Deletions cut 2 bases from V and 2 bases from J, with 16 bases between. The CDR3 spans 17 residues. The sample taken for sequencing was PBMCs. The rearrangement links TRBV15 to TRBJ2-1; D perhaps matches TRBD2 (5 bases). This receptor was taken from a man between 25 and 39 years old in good health and CMV-seronegative. The CDR3 DNA reads TGTGCCACCAGCAGATCCAAGGGAGCCAGTACCTACAATGAGCAGTTCTTC. It translates to CATSRSKGASTYNEQFF.